A selection of T cell receptor beta chains follows, all from one sample in a study of HIV-infected patients and healthy controls. Each CDR3 protein is one row after TCRdb ran MiXCR on the 5' RACE reads. In the table there are approximately 64,000 distinct CDR3 sequences, roughly 21% of which are singletons. The specimen sequenced was CD4+ T cells from blood. All receptors come from a human donor in good health. The CDR3 runs from the conserved cysteine through the conserved F or W. The order of the fields is CDR3 protein, CDR3 DNA, V gene, D gene, J gene, clone size. A D gene is named only where the DNA matches it firmly. Rows may omit the clone size; those that give it use once, few, many or a size class.

CDR3aa: CASSLEGVGSNQPQHF
CDR3nt: TGTGCCAGCAGCTTAGAGGGGGTGGGTAGCAATCAGCCCCAGCATTTT
v_gene: TRBV7-2
d_gene: NA
j_gene: TRBJ1-5
abundance: NA

CDR3aa: CSAFDTNNSPLHF
CDR3nt: TGCAGTGCTTTTGACACAAATAATTCACCCCTCCACTTT
v_gene: TRBV20-1
d_gene: NA
j_gene: TRBJ1-6
abundance: NA

CDR3aa: CASSRGANTGELFF
CDR3nt: TGTGCCAGCAGCAGGGGGGCGAACACCGGGGAGCTGTTTTTT
v_gene: TRBV7-9
d_gene: NA
j_gene: TRBJ2-2
abundance: few

CDR3aa: CASSFYLLGNTIYF
CDR3nt: TGTGCCAGCAGCTTTTACCTACTCGGAAACACCATATATTTT
v_gene: TRBV5-6
d_gene: NA
j_gene: TRBJ1-3
abundance: once

CDR3aa: CASSFFYLASDEQFF
CDR3nt: TGTGCCAGCTCATTCTTCTACCTAGCGTCCGATGAGCAGTTCTTC
v_gene: TRBV18
d_gene: NA
j_gene: TRBJ2-1
abundance: few

CDR3aa: CASSSGQGSLSGNTIYF
CDR3nt: TGTGCCAGCAGCTCGGGACAGGGAAGTCTCTCTGGAAACACCATATATTTT
v_gene: TRBV6-1
d_gene: TRBD1
j_gene: TRBJ1-3
abundance: NA

CDR3aa: CASSRDRGDTQYF
CDR3nt: TGTGCCAGCAGCCGCGACCGGGGAGATACGCAGTATTTT
v_gene: TRBV7-2
d_gene: NA
j_gene: TRBJ2-3
abundance: many

CDR3aa: CASSRRGQNTEAFF
CDR3nt: TGTGCCAGCAGTCGCAGGGGACAGAACACTGAAGCTTTCTTT
v_gene: TRBV14
d_gene: NA
j_gene: TRBJ1-1
abundance: few

CDR3aa: CSVGGLGGSLNTEAFF
CDR3nt: TGCAGCGTTGGGGGTCTTGGAGGGTCCCTGAACACTGAAGCTTTCTTT
v_gene: TRBV29-1
d_gene: NA
j_gene: TRBJ1-1
abundance: NA

CDR3aa: CASSWLGQGASYNEQFF
CDR3nt: TGTGCCAGCAGTTGGTTGGGACAGGGGGCTTCCTACAATGAGCAGTTCTTC
v_gene: TRBV27
d_gene: TRBD1
j_gene: TRBJ2-1
abundance: NA

CDR3aa: CASSIWTGGSYGYTF
CDR3nt: TGTGCCAGTAGTATATGGACAGGGGGCTCCTATGGCTACACCTTC
v_gene: TRBV19
d_gene: TRBD1
j_gene: TRBJ1-2
abundance: NA

CDR3aa: CASSLVAGYEQYF
CDR3nt: TGTGCCAGCAGCTTAGTGGCGGGGTATGAGCAGTACTTC
v_gene: TRBV7-8
d_gene: NA
j_gene: TRBJ2-7
abundance: NA

CDR3aa: CASSQGRETEAFF
CDR3nt: TGTGCCAGCTCACAGGGGAGGGAGACTGAAGCTTTCTTT
v_gene: TRBV18
d_gene: NA
j_gene: TRBJ1-1
abundance: NA

CDR3aa: CAISEGGGAADEQFF
CDR3nt: TGTGCCATCAGTGAAGGCGGGGGGGCCGCGGATGAGCAGTTCTTC
v_gene: TRBV10-3
d_gene: TRBD2
j_gene: TRBJ2-1
abundance: many

CDR3aa: CASTPRGGGQPQHF
CDR3nt: TGTGCCAGCACCCCGAGAGGGGGTGGGCAGCCCCAGCATTTT
v_gene: TRBV6-5
d_gene: NA
j_gene: TRBJ1-5
abundance: few

CDR3aa: CASSIDESSYNSPLHF
CDR3nt: TGTGCCAGTAGTATTGATGAGAGCTCCTATAATTCACCCCTCCACTTT
v_gene: TRBV19
d_gene: NA
j_gene: TRBJ1-6
abundance: NA

CDR3aa: CASSVEAGADEQYF
CDR3nt: TGTGCCAGCAGCGTAGAAGCGGGAGCCGACGAGCAGTACTTC
v_gene: TRBV9
d_gene: TRBD2
j_gene: TRBJ2-7
abundance: NA

CDR3aa: CASSSGTGGYQPQHF
CDR3nt: TGTGCCAGCAGCTCCGGGACAGGGGGATATCAGCCCCAGCATTTT
v_gene: TRBV4-2
d_gene: TRBD1
j_gene: TRBJ1-5
abundance: many

CDR3aa: CASRRTSGGAGEQFF
CDR3nt: TGTGCCAGCAGACGGACTAGCGGGGGGGCTGGAGAGCAGTTCTTC
v_gene: TRBV6-2/TRBV6-3
d_gene: TRBD2
j_gene: TRBJ2-1
abundance: many

CDR3aa: CASSLDPGNYGYTF
CDR3nt: TGTGCCAGCAGCTTAGATCCAGGAAACTATGGCTACACCTTC
v_gene: TRBV7-8
d_gene: NA
j_gene: TRBJ1-2
abundance: NA

CDR3aa: CATTRLAGPTGYF
CDR3nt: TGTGCCACCACACGGCTAGCGGGACCCACGGGGTACTTC
v_gene: TRBV28
d_gene: TRBD2
j_gene: TRBJ2-7
abundance: many

CDR3aa: CASSPVTTNEKLFF
CDR3nt: TGTGCCAGCTCACCAGTGACAACTAATGAAAAACTGTTTTTT
v_gene: TRBV18
d_gene: NA
j_gene: TRBJ1-4
abundance: few

CDR3aa: CASRPDRWGTEAFF
CDR3nt: TGTGCCAGTAGACCGGACAGGTGGGGTACTGAAGCTTTCTTT
v_gene: TRBV19
d_gene: TRBD1
j_gene: TRBJ1-1
abundance: few

CDR3aa: CSARGQGSYNSPLHF
CDR3nt: TGCAGTGCTAGGGGACAGGGCTCCTATAATTCACCCCTCCACTTT
v_gene: TRBV20-1
d_gene: TRBD1
j_gene: TRBJ1-6
abundance: few

CDR3aa: CASSYPAGFYNEQFF
CDR3nt: TGTGCCAGCAGTTACCCGGCAGGGTTTTACAATGAGCAGTTCTTC
v_gene: TRBV6-2/TRBV6-3
d_gene: NA
j_gene: TRBJ2-1
abundance: many

CDR3aa: CASSVGAGFTDTQYF
CDR3nt: TGTGCCAGCAGCGTAGGGGCAGGGTTCACAGATACGCAGTATTTT
v_gene: TRBV5-4
d_gene: NA
j_gene: TRBJ2-3
abundance: NA

CDR3aa: CASSLRGGEETQYF
CDR3nt: TGTGCCAGCAGTTTACGCGGGGGAGAAGAGACCCAGTACTTC
v_gene: TRBV12-3/TRBV12-4
d_gene: TRBD2
j_gene: TRBJ2-5
abundance: few

CDR3aa: CASSRAGSIRVFDGYTF
CDR3nt: TGTGCCAGCAGTCGGGCAGGGTCCATCCGCGTTTTTGATGGCTACACCTTC
v_gene: TRBV7-2
d_gene: NA
j_gene: TRBJ1-2
abundance: many

CDR3aa: CASSLGVTGGNTEAFF
CDR3nt: TGTGCCAGCAGCTTGGGTGTGACAGGAGGAAACACTGAAGCTTTCTTT
v_gene: TRBV5-4
d_gene: NA
j_gene: TRBJ1-1
abundance: few

CDR3aa: CATSDPESPTDTQYF
CDR3nt: TGTGCCACCAGTGACCCGGAATCGCCCACAGATACGCAGTATTTT
v_gene: TRBV24-1
d_gene: NA
j_gene: TRBJ2-3
abundance: NA

CDR3aa: CASSLFRGNTEAFF
CDR3nt: TGTGCCAGCAGTTTGTTCAGGGGGAACACTGAAGCTTTCTTT
v_gene: TRBV6-6
d_gene: NA
j_gene: TRBJ1-1
abundance: many

CDR3aa: CASSGNRDTEAFF
CDR3nt: TGTGCCAGCAGTGGAAACAGGGACACTGAAGCTTTCTTT
v_gene: TRBV2
d_gene: NA
j_gene: TRBJ1-1
abundance: many

CDR3aa: CASSYIGTSGSYEQYF
CDR3nt: TGTGCCAGCAGTTACATCGGGACTAGCGGTTCCTACGAGCAGTACTTC
v_gene: TRBV6-6
d_gene: TRBD2
j_gene: TRBJ2-7
abundance: few

CDR3aa: CASHQTAPVYGYTF
CDR3nt: TGTGCCAGTCACCAAACAGCGCCCGTCTATGGCTACACCTTC
v_gene: TRBV19
d_gene: NA
j_gene: TRBJ1-2
abundance: NA

CDR3aa: CASRFLAETEAFF
CDR3nt: TGCGCCAGCAGATTTCTGGCCGAAACTGAAGCTTTCTTT
v_gene: TRBV5-1
d_gene: NA
j_gene: TRBJ1-1
abundance: few